What follows describes a single T cell receptor beta chain. CDR3 length: 12 residues. With 0 bases removed from V and 7 bases from J, the gap between germline ends came to 5 bases. Germline V gives CDR1 SGDLS, CDR2 YYNGEE. The sample comes from a study of cytomegalovirus exposure and HLA in healthy donors. Sequencing was performed with immunoSEQ multiplex PCR; in TCRdb, only in-frame clones are kept and a portion is missing. The repertoire has about 76,000 clones, 90% to 95% of them found once; the top ten carry about 1.9%. The sample was PBMCs. J is TRBJ2-1 and V is TRBV9; D uncertain. The origin of this receptor is a woman between 18 and 29 years old in good health and CMV-seropositive. CDR3 nucleotide sequence: TGTGCCAGCAGCGTAGGAGAAAATGAGCAGTTCTTC. Its protein is CASSVGENEQFF.